A selection of T cell receptor beta chains follows, all from one sample in a study of sequential checkpoint blockade in melanoma. Clones were sequenced by immunoSEQ multiplex PCR, and TCRdb holds only the in-frame ones, with some missing. Of more than 9,500 clones listed, 82% were seen once; the top ten hold 7% to 8.5%. Sequenced material: CD8+ T cells sorted from blood (inferred from file names), taken from a patient given nivolumab and ipilimumab in sequence. All receptors come from a human donor with melanoma. The CDR3 runs from the conserved cysteine through the conserved F or W. D genes are given only for firm matches. Expanded clones get a size class; other rows say once, few or many, or leave the size out.

TRBD2,NA,13,TRBJ2-5,TRBV5-4,TGTGCCAGCAGCTTTAGCGGGGTGGAGACCCAGTACTTC,CASSFSGVETQYF
NA,NA,15,TRBJ1-2,TRBV28,TGTGCCAGCAGTTCGTACTCCGGGACTGAGGTTGGCTACACCTTC,CASSSYSGTEVGYTF
TRBD2,NA,17,TRBJ2-7,TRBV19,TGTGCCAGTAGTATTGGTGGATATAGCGGGCCAACCTACGAGCAGTACTTC,CASSIGGYSGPTYEQYF
NA,NA,17,TRBJ1-4,TRBV7-9,TGTGCCAGCAGCTTAGGGTTTCAAGGCGTAGGACACGAAAAACTGTTTTTT,CASSLGFQGVGHEKLFF
NA,NA,13,TRBJ2-1,TRBV25-1,TGTGCCAGCAGTGTAGCTACTTACAATGAGCAGTTCTTC,CASSVATYNEQFF
NA,NA,14,TRBJ2-7,TRBV27,TGTGCCAGCAGTTTCATAGCGAACTCCTACGAGCAGTACTTC,CASSFIANSYEQYF
NA,NA,13,TRBJ1-2,TRBV19,TGTGCCAGTAGTATAGCTGGAGTGTATGGCTACACCTTC,CASSIAGVYGYTF
NA,once,10,TRBJ1-2,TRBV29-1,TGCAGCGTTGAAGGCGATGGCTACACCTTC,CSVEGDGYTF
NA,NA,14,TRBJ2-7,TRBV19,TGTGCCAGTAGTATTGGGAGTTTATCCTACGAGCAGTACTTC,CASSIGSLSYEQYF
NA,NA,14,TRBJ2-5,TRBV27,TGTGCCAGCAGTTCCCTTTATTACCAGGAGACCCAGTACTTC,CASSSLYYQETQYF
NA,NA,17,TRBJ2-2,TRBV4-1,TGCGCCAGCAGCCAGGAAACAGGGTTGTTACTCGCCGGGGAGCTGTTTTTT,CASSQETGLLLAGELFF
NA,NA,14,TRBJ2-1,TRBV6-5,TGTGCCAGCAGTTACTCATTGGGGGGAAATGAGCAGTTCTTC,CASSYSLGGNEQFF
NA,NA,14,TRBJ1-4,TRBV7-8,TGTGCCAGCAGCCTAACAGGGTTAAATGAAAAACTGTTTTTT,CASSLTGLNEKLFF
NA,NA,15,TRBJ1-2,TRBV27,TGTGCCAGCAGTTTCACAGGAGCTACTAACTATGGCTACACCTTC,CASSFTGATNYGYTF
NA,NA,15,TRBJ1-6,TRBV28,TGTGCCAGCAGGGTGCCGGGACAATATAATTCACCCCTCCACTTT,CASRVPGQYNSPLHF
TRBD2,NA,16,TRBJ2-7,TRBV27,TGTGCCAGCAGTTTATCCTCCGCGGGAGGGCCTAGAGAGCAGTACTTC,CASSLSSAGGPREQYF
NA,few,16,TRBJ1-1,TRBV12-2,TGTGCAAGTCGCTTACAGGGGCGTCGAATGAACACTGAAGCTTTCTTT,CASRLQGRRMNTEAFF
NA,NA,15,TRBJ1-5,TRBV27,TGTGCCAGCAGTTTCGGACAAGGGGGAAATCAGCCCCAGCATTTT,CASSFGQGGNQPQHF
TRBD2,NA,15,TRBJ2-7,TRBV7-2,TGTGCCAGCAGCTCTGATAGCGGGGGGTTCTACGAGCAGTACTTC,CASSSDSGGFYEQYF
TRBD1,NA,17,TRBJ2-7,TRBV19,TGTGCCAGTAGTCTAACCGGGACAGCCCTCGGCGGCTACGAGCAGTACTTC,CASSLTGTALGGYEQYF